Below are 27 T cell receptor beta chains sequenced from a single sample in a study of T cell responses to AZD1222 COVID-19 vaccine. The method was immunoSEQ multiplex PCR; TCRdb's version includes in-frame clones alone and lacks a portion of them. The sample lists under 200,000 clones, 94% occurring once. The sample was peripheral blood, taken on day 0 of AZD1222 vaccination. All receptors derive from an adult in good health.

The J gene is TRBJ2-2, the V gene TRBV28; possible D gene TRBD2, 5 bases. The CDR3 has 16 residues. Trimming removed 8 bases from V and 2 bases from J, with 18 bases in between. Germline CDR1 reads MDHEN; CDR2 reads SYDVKM. The CDR3 bases are TGTGCCAGCGCCTGGTCGGACTTTACTAACACCGGGGAGCTGTTTTTT. Its protein is CASAWSDFTNTGELFF.

The chain's CDR3 is CAISTARGRSGELFF. Here the CDR3 DNA reads TGTGCCATCAGTACCGCCAGGGGGAGGTCCGGGGAGCTGTTTTTT. V usage is TRBV10-3 and J usage is TRBJ2-2, with D perhaps matching TRBD1 (7 bases). V was pared by 5 bases and J by 6 bases, with 16 bases between. Germline V gene lookup returns CDR1 ENHRY and CDR2 SYGVKD. This CDR3 has 15 residues.

The chain is built from TRBV7-9 and TRBJ2-7; D call uncertain. The germline CDR1 and CDR2 sequences are SEHNR and FQNEAQ (reference sequence). V was cut by 5 bases and J by 7 bases, with 12 bases left in between. This CDR3 spans 12 amino acids. This CDR3 is CASSASSAEQYF. As DNA, the CDR3 is TGTGCCAGCAGCGCCTCTAGTGCTGAGCAGTACTTC.

CDR3 in DNA: TGTGCCAGCAGTGAGTGGGGGTTAGGTGGCTACACCTTC. Its protein is CASSEWGLGGYTF. The J gene is TRBJ1-2, the V gene TRBV2, with TRBD1 as a possible D gene (5 bases). This CDR3 has 13 residues. Germline-derived CDR1 and CDR2 are SNHLY and FYNNEI. Trimming removed 3 bases from V and 7 bases from J, with 12 bases in between.

The chain couples TRBV19 to TRBJ1-4; D is ambiguous. V gave up 5 bases and J gave up 7 bases, with 11 bases separating them. Per the germline V gene, CDR1 is LNHDA and CDR2 is SQIVND (reference sequence). This CDR3 region has 13 residues. The CDR3 DNA sequence: TGTGCCAGTAGTGGCCAGTCCGCTGAAAAACTGTTTTTT. Translating it yields CASSGQSAEKLFF.

The chain has TRBV12-3 or TRBV12-4 and TRBJ2-7; D ambiguous. Trimming removed 5 bases from V and 6 bases from J, with 5 bases in between. CDR3 length: 10 residues. The CDR3, as DNA: TGTGCCAGCAGTGGCGGCGAGCAGTACTTC. Its translation: CASSGGEQYF.

The chain couples TRBV9 to TRBJ2-3; 10 nucleotides align to TRBD1. The CDR3 has 16 residues. V shed 2 bases and J 3 bases; nucleotides not matched to a gene: 6. Looked up from germline, CDR1 is SGDLS and CDR2 is YYNGEE. In nucleotides, the CDR3 is TGTGCCAGCAGCGTTACCCCGGACAGGGGGACAGATACGCAGTATTTT. Translated, it gives CASSVTPDRGTDTQYF.

V gene TRBV2 combines with J gene TRBJ2-2; perhaps TRBD2 as D (6 bases). This CDR3 has 13 amino acids. The V and J ends lost 7 bases and 7 bases respectively, with 13 bases between them. Germline CDR1 reads SNHLY; CDR2 reads FYNNEI. The CDR3 DNA is TGTGCCAGCACGGTATACGGGGGCGGGGAGCTGTTTTTT. Its protein is CASTVYGGGELFF.

The gene calls are TRBV27 and TRBJ2-7; D is unresolved. CDR1 and CDR2 from the germline V gene are MNHEY and SMNVEV (reference sequence). V lost 3 bases and J lost 3, with 9 bases in between. This CDR3 has 13 amino acids. In nucleotides, the CDR3 is TGTGCCAGCAGTTTCGGAAGCGTCTACGAGCAGTACTTC. Encoded protein: CASSFGSVYEQYF.

The V gene is TRBV9, the J gene TRBJ1-1; D is ambiguous. CDR1 SGDLS and CDR2 YYNGEE come from the germline V gene. The germline V and J ends were trimmed by 3 bases and 3 bases, with 9 bases remaining between them. This CDR3 is 13 amino acids long. The CDR3, as DNA: TGTGCCAGCAGCGCGGATACTTACACTGAAGCTTTCTTT. This gives the protein CASSADTYTEAFF.

This clone was picked up a small number of times. The chain couples TRBV4-1 to TRBJ2-7; tentative D call: TRBD2 (6 bases). CDR1 and CDR2 from the germline V gene are MGHRA and YSYEKL. The CDR3 extends over 13 amino acids. With 3 bases removed from V and 3 bases from J, the gap between germline ends came to 9 bases. The CDR3 bases are TGCGCCAGCAGCCAGGGGACTGACTACGAGCAGTACTTC. As protein: CASSQGTDYEQYF.

This chain uses TRBV4-2 with TRBJ1-2; D is possibly TRBD1 (6 bases). This CDR3 region has 15 residues. Trimming shortened V by 1 base and J by 6 bases, and 15 bases separated the two germline ends. Looked up from germline, CDR1 is LGHNA and CDR2 is YNFKEQ. CDR3 amino acids: CASSQGTLGGDGYTF. CDR3 nucleotide sequence: TGTGCCAGCAGCCAAGGGACCCTAGGGGGGGATGGCTACACCTTC.

The V gene is TRBV5-1, the J gene TRBJ2-1, with a weak D call TRBD2 (6 bases). CDR1 is SGHRS and CDR2 is YFSETQ in the germline V gene. The V gene lost 4 bases and the J gene lost 5 bases, with 19 bases spanning the gap. The CDR3 totals 16 residues. The CDR3 region has the DNA TGCGCCAGCAGCGGGTCTAGGTGGGGAGGTAACAATGAGCAGTTCTTC. Residues: CASSGSRWGGNNEQFF.

The chain joins TRBV30 to TRBJ1-3; D call uncertain. CDR1 is GTSNPN and CDR2 is SVGIG in the germline V gene (reference sequence). The CDR3 sequence is 15 residues long. V lost 4 bases, J lost 0 bases, and 13 bases lay in between. The CDR3 DNA sequence: TGTGCCTGGATACCTTCTGCTAGCTCTGGAAACACCATATATTTT. It encodes CAWIPSASSGNTIYF.

The chain carries TRBV19 and TRBJ1-6, with TRBD1 identical over 7 bases. Trimming removed 9 bases from V and 10 bases from J; junction bases left unmatched: 9. Germline CDR1 reads LNHDA; CDR2 reads SQIVND (reference sequence). This CDR3 has 13 amino acids. CDR3 sequence: CASSATGESPLHF. The CDR3 DNA reads TGTGCCAGCTCTGCCACAGGGGAATCACCCCTCCACTTT.

Here the CDR3 reads CASSSGLEYYEQYF. In nucleotides, the CDR3 is TGTGCCAGCAGCTCCGGACTAGAGTACTACGAGCAGTACTTC. The rearrangement links TRBV3-1 (or the pseudogene TRBV3-2) to TRBJ2-7; the match to TRBD2 covers 7 bases. Germline V gene data show CDR1 as LGHDT and CDR2 as YNNKEL (reference sequence). V trimming: 5 bases; J trimming: 3 bases; junction bases outside the gene matches: 7. The CDR3 extends over 14 amino acids.

The chain recombines TRBV30 with TRBJ2-7; 7 bases are a match to TRBD1. V shed 8 bases and J 6 bases; nucleotides not matched to a gene: 7. In germline, CDR1 is GTSNPN, CDR2 SVGIG (reference sequence). This CDR3 comprises 11 residues. CDR3 nucleotide sequence: TGTGCCCTGGGGTCAGGGGGCGAGCAGTACTTC. Its translation: CALGSGGEQYF.

The DNA for the CDR3 is TGTGCCACCAGCAGAGATGGGCAGAACTCCTACGAGCAGTACTTC. Protein sequence: CATSRDGQNSYEQYF. The chain couples TRBV15 to TRBJ2-7; D not resolved. V lost 0 bases to trimming and J lost 0 bases, with 9 bases between them. The CDR3 has 15 residues. Germline V gene lookup returns CDR1 LNHNV and CDR2 YYDKDF (reference sequence).

The rearrangement joins TRBV11-1 to TRBJ1-5; D is ambiguous. CDR3 size: 12 residues. Germline assignment: CDR1 SGHAT and CDR2 FQDESV (reference sequence). The V and J ends lost 5 bases and 4 bases respectively, with 6 bases between them. The CDR3 reads CASSHGNQPQHF. The CDR3 DNA sequence: TGTGCCAGCAGCCACGGTAATCAGCCCCAGCATTTT.

The rearrangement uses TRBV6-5 and TRBJ2-1; 9 nucleotides align to TRBD2. The junction had 2 bases not matched to a gene; V was cut back by 5 bases and J by 0 bases. The CDR3 loop spans 15 amino acids. Germline loops: CDR1 MNHEY, CDR2 SVGAGI. DNA of the CDR3: TGTGCCAGCAGTCTAGCGGGGAGCTCCTACAATGAGCAGTTCTTC. This codes for CASSLAGSSYNEQFF.

The V call is TRBV28, the J call TRBJ1-5; D gene ambiguous. The CDR3 covers 12 residues. With 4 bases removed from V and 11 bases from J, the gap between germline ends came to 12 bases. From germline, CDR1 is MDHEN and CDR2 SYDVKM. The CDR3 here is CASSWALRSQHF. Here the CDR3 DNA reads TGTGCCAGCAGTTGGGCCCTAAGGTCCCAGCATTTT.

The chain carries TRBV19 and TRBJ1-5, with D tentatively TRBD1 (5 bases). CDR3 length: 15 amino acids. Between the trimmed V and J ends, which lost 7 bases and 0 bases, there was a span of 13 bases. Germline V gene lookup returns CDR1 LNHDA and CDR2 SQIVND (reference sequence). The CDR3 reads CASTDSGDSNQPQHF. CDR3 sequence (DNA): TGTGCCAGTACCGATTCGGGGGATAGCAATCAGCCCCAGCATTTT.

This clone was counted between two and nine times. The chain is built from TRBV27 and TRBJ1-5, with D unclear. The CDR3 extends over 18 amino acids. Germline CDR1 is MNHEY and CDR2 is SMNVEV (reference sequence). Trimming stripped 2 bases from V and 2 bases from J, with 19 bases between. CDR3 amino acids: CASSLRQDGVRGNQPQHF. In nucleotides, the CDR3 is TGTGCCAGCAGTTTACGGCAGGATGGCGTGCGAGGCAATCAGCCCCAGCATTTT.

This chain connects TRBV5-4 to TRBJ2-7, with TRBD2 matching over 8 bases. The CDR3 runs to 13 residues. Germline values: CDR1 SGHNT, CDR2 YYREEE (reference sequence). J was trimmed by 2 bases and V by 6 bases; bases with no gene match: 4. CDR3 nucleotide sequence: TGTGCCAGCAAAACGGGAGGGACCTACGAGCAGTACTTC. Translating gives CASKTGGTYEQYF. The full variable domain, its missing parts supplied by reference TRBV5-4 and TRBJ2-7, is ETGVTQSPTHLIKTRGQQVTLRCSSQSGHNTVSWYQQALGQGPQFIFQYYREEENGRGNFPPRFSGLQFPNYSSELNVNALELDDSALYLCASKTGGTYEQYFGPGTRLTVT.

The chain is built from TRBV5-6 and TRBJ1-1; D unclear. The CDR3 has 15 amino acids. Germline V lookup: CDR1 SGHDT, CDR2 YYEEEE. The V end lost 4 bases, the J end lost 3 bases, and 16 bases lay between the germline ends. CDR3 DNA sequence: TGTGCCAGCAGCCCGTTTGATTATGAAGACACTGAAGCTTTCTTT. It specifies CASSPFDYEDTEAFF.

The chain has TRBV5-4 and TRBJ1-1; 9 bases align to TRBD1. The CDR3 runs 15 residues. After removal of 7 bases from V and 5 bases from J, the junction contained 12 bases not matched to a gene. Germline CDR1 SGHNT, CDR2 YYREEE (reference sequence). Here the CDR3 reads CASRLPGQGMTEAFF. CDR3 coding DNA: TGTGCCAGCCGGCTCCCGGGACAGGGAATGACTGAAGCTTTCTTT.

The CDR3 loop reads CSVSPGQANYGYTF. The DNA of the CDR3 is TGCAGCGTATCCCCGGGACAGGCTAACTATGGCTACACCTTC. This chain links TRBV29-1 with TRBJ1-2, with 8 bases lining up with TRBD1. Germline loops: CDR1 SQVTM, CDR2 ANQGSEA. V shed 6 bases, J shed 0 bases, and the junction held 6 bases outside the gene matches. The length of the CDR3 is 14 residues.